Here is one T cell receptor (beta chain) with its context. Its antigen is currently unknown. Researchers amplified the TCR beta CDR3 regions from RNA transcripts. Initially, a first-round RT-PCR of the TCR CDR3 employed the HTBI primer set. TCRdb redid the calling of the multiplex PCR reads with MiXCR, one entry per CDR3 protein. The sample has about 840,000 distinct CDR3 sequences, roughly 40% seen once. A lack of ophthalmopathy progression within 18 months defined stable Graves' hyperthyroidism. PBMCs came from more than 9 ml fresh peripheral blood. This entry is derived from a study of T cells in Graves' hyperthyroidism and ophthalmopathy. Study results and caveats: Among thyroid clonotypes expanded above 0.001, most also appeared in blood. Model output signaled ophthalmopathy a median around 5.9 months ahead of onset.

Germline CDR1 SQVTM, CDR2 ANQGSEA. Unmatched junction bases numbered 1, after V lost 7 bases and J lost 5 bases. There are 10 residues in the CDR3. Sequencing was done on a sample of blood. The chain recombines TRBV29-1 with TRBJ2-7; 8 nucleotides agree with TRBD1. This TCR was recovered from a man between 18 and 29 years old with Graves' hyperthyroidism. In DNA form, the CDR3 reads TGCAGCGGGACAGGGAACGAGCAGTACTTC. Translating it yields CSGTGNEQYF.